This TCR beta chain originates from a study of T cell responses to AZD1222 COVID-19 vaccine. General observations from the study: Reportedly, nearly half of unique spike TCRs recognized epitopes outside B.1.351/B.1.1.7 mutations. Repertoires were sampled only after the peak T cell response.

On this clone: Its target is not known.

TCRdb's copy holds only in-frame clones and misses some; the assay was immunoSEQ multiplex PCR. The sample records approximately 190,000 clones, about 92% being singletons. The V gene's germline CDR1 is SQVTM and CDR2 ANQGSEA. Trimming cost V 4 bases and J 3 bases, with 7 bases left between them. This CDR3 has 11 residues. The V and J genes are TRBV29-1 and TRBJ2-7; D might be TRBD1 (5 bases). This TCR was recovered from an adult who received the MenACWY meningococcal vaccine as a control. The sequencing used peripheral blood, collected 28 days after the second dose of the MenACWY control vaccine. Here the CDR3 DNA reads TGCAGCGTTGTGGACATCTACGAGCAGTACTTC. It codes for CSVVDIYEQYF.